The present TCR beta chain was sequenced within a study of T-cell reconstitution after alpha-beta-depleted transplantation in children. This clonotype has at least ten counts. Unique molecular identifiers were incorporated during preparation of the TCRbeta library. One entry per CDR3 protein results from TCRdb running MiXCR on the PCR reads. The repertoire holds a few hundred thousand distinct CDR3 sequences, with 5.5% to 7% as singletons. The TCR comes from a boy aged 2 to 10 with acute lymphoblastic leukemia, due to receive a stem cell transplant. Sequencing was performed on PBMCs, taken before TCRalphabeta/CD19-depleted stem cell transplant.

CDR3 bases: TGTGCCAGCAGCTTTACCCAAGAGACCCAGTACTTC. As protein: CASSFTQETQYF. The J gene is TRBJ2-5, the V gene TRBV7-9, with D hard to call. Per germline, CDR1 SEHNR and CDR2 FQNEAQ (reference sequence). The CDR3 contains 12 residues. V lost 3 bases and J lost 1, with 3 bases in between.